The 31 T cell receptor beta chains below all came from one sample that was sequenced in a study of blood T cells in healthy people across ages. Then a second PCR, running about 6 to 11 cycles, was carried out with a sample-barcoded 5' primer and a J-beta primer mix. TCRdb reprocessed the 5' RACE reads with MiXCR, giving one entry per CDR3 protein. The sample has 2 million or so distinct CDR3 sequences, 40% to 55% seen once. Sequencing was performed on blood. The receptor source for this set is a woman aged 35 to 49 in good health.

The rearrangement joins TRBV12-3 or TRBV12-4 to TRBJ2-1; 8 nucleotides agree with TRBD1. CDR3 length: 17 residues. Trimming cost V 4 bases and J 1 base; bases outside gene matches: 9. CDR3 amino acids: CASSSRGQGRSYNEQFF. CDR3 bases: TGTGCCAGCAGTTCTCGTGGACAGGGAAGATCCTACAATGAGCAGTTCTTC.

The DNA for the CDR3 is TGCAGCGTTGATTTAGGTGAGGGCACAGATACGCAGTATTTT. This translates into CSVDLGEGTDTQYF. This sequence joins TRBV29-1 and TRBJ2-3, with no clear D. The length of the CDR3 is 14 residues. V lost 3 bases, J lost 1 base, and 11 bases lay in between. The germline V gene encodes CDR1 SQVTM and CDR2 ANQGSEA.

The chain joins TRBV5-1 to TRBJ2-5; a possible D gene is TRBD1 (6 bases). V was pared by 4 bases and J by 3 bases, with 19 bases between. The CDR3 has 16 amino acids. CDR1 and CDR2 from the germline V gene are SGHRS and YFSETQ. The CDR3 sequence is CASSPGQMRVEETQYF. In nucleotides, the CDR3 is TGCGCCAGCAGCCCAGGACAGATGAGGGTCGAAGAGACCCAGTACTTC.

There are a few counts of this clonotype. The DNA for the CDR3 is TGCGCCAGCAGCCAATTAAGCCAACCCCCTTACGAGCAGTACTTC. This codes for CASSQLSQPPYEQYF. The rearrangement links TRBV4-3 to TRBJ2-7; no clear D gene. Trimming stripped 2 bases from V and 4 bases from J, with 15 bases between. This CDR3 has 15 residues. Germline V gives CDR1 LGHNA, CDR2 YSLEER.

The table lists this clonotype with a few counts. The rearrangement links TRBV20-1 to TRBJ2-7, with D unresolved. This CDR3 has 13 residues. Trimming removed 1 base from V and 4 bases from J, with 11 bases in between. Per the germline V gene, CDR1 is DFQATT and CDR2 is SNEGSKA (reference sequence). Written as DNA, the CDR3 is TGCAGTGCTAGAGGGCTGGGGATTTACGAGCAGTACTTC. It codes for CSARGLGIYEQYF.

The chain couples TRBV29-1 to TRBJ1-2; TRBD1 matches 8 bases. The V gene end was trimmed by 7 bases and the J gene end by 7 bases; junction bases not matched to a gene: 14. This CDR3 has 14 residues. Germline CDR1 reads SQVTM; CDR2 reads ANQGSEA. CDR3 protein: CSALMTGDKRGYTF. For the CDR3, the DNA is TGCAGCGCCTTGATGACAGGGGACAAGCGTGGCTACACCTTC. Combining the CDR3 with reference TRBV29-1 and TRBJ1-2 gives the whole variable domain SAVISQKPSRDICQRGTSLTIQCQVDSQVTMMFWYRQQPGQSLTLIATANQGSEATYESGFVIDKFPISRPNLTFSTLTVSNMSPEDSSIYLCSALMTGDKRGYTFGSGTRLTVV.

This clonotype has just a few counts. This chain connects TRBV12-3 or TRBV12-4 to TRBJ1-6, with 8 positions matching TRBD1. The CDR3 loop spans 13 amino acids. The V gene end was trimmed by 1 base and the J gene end by 10 bases; junction bases not matched to a gene: 0. CDR3 in amino acids: CASSLGQGSPLHF. In nucleotides, the CDR3 is TGTGCCAGCAGTTTAGGACAGGGGTCACCCCTCCACTTT.

This clonotype occurred a few times. The rearrangement joins TRBV27 to TRBJ1-2, with D maybe TRBD1 (5 bases). Trimming cost V 1 base and J 4 bases, with 7 bases left between them. This CDR3 is 13 amino acids long. CDR1 is MNHEY, CDR2 SMNVEV, per germline (reference sequence). The CDR3 here is CASSLFGGYGYTF. Written as DNA, the CDR3 is TGTGCCAGCAGTTTATTTGGGGGCTATGGCTACACCTTC.

This chain joins TRBV5-1 and TRBJ2-2, with D unclear. The CDR3 is 14 amino acids. Germline V CDR1 and CDR2: SGHRS, YFSETQ. V gave up 4 bases and J gave up 4 bases, with 11 bases separating them. As DNA, the CDR3 is TGCGCCAGCAGCCCACTTTATCCCACCGGGGAGCTGTTTTTT. This gives the protein CASSPLYPTGELFF. The entire variable domain, with the rest obtained from reference TRBV5-1 and TRBJ2-2, is as follows: KAGVTQTPRYLIKTRGQQVTLSCSPISGHRSVSWYQQTPGQGLQFLFEYFSETQRNKGNFPGRFSGRQFSNSRSEMNVSTLELGDSALYLCASSPLYPTGELFFGEGSRLTVL.

This clonotype was detected only once. V and J are TRBV4-3 and TRBJ2-7; 8 nucleotides agree with TRBD1. The J call is in doubt because the DNA end fits TRBJ2-5 better. From germline, CDR1 is LGHNA and CDR2 YSLEER. The CDR3 is 15 amino acids. CDR3 amino acids: CASSQDVRQGETQYF. Here the CDR3 DNA reads TGCGCCAGCAGCCAAGATGTGAGACAGGGGGAGACCCAGTACTTC.

This sequence joins TRBV5-1 and TRBJ2-1, with D perhaps being TRBD1 or TRBD2 (5 bases each). The length of the CDR3 is 15 residues. Trimming took off 4 bases at V and 5 bases at J, with 16 bases between the two ends. From germline, CDR1 is SGHRS and CDR2 YFSETQ. CDR3 sequence (DNA): TGCGCCAGCAGCGTAAGAGGGGTGGTCGACAATGAGCAGTTCTTC. This gives the protein CASSVRGVVDNEQFF.

This clonotype was seen a few times. The rearrangement joins TRBV5-1 to TRBJ2-1; TRBD2 matches 7 bases. CDR3 length: 16 residues. CDR1 is SGHRS, CDR2 YFSETQ, per germline. Losses at the gene ends were 0 bases for V and 10 bases for J; bases not matched to a gene: 13. The CDR3 reads CASSLAIAGESGEQFF. The CDR3 DNA follows: TGCGCCAGCAGCTTGGCCATTGCGGGGGAGTCAGGGGAGCAGTTCTTC.

This clonotype is a singleton in its sample. Compared with germline, one end of the junction differs, possibly owing to a read error. CDR3 amino acids: CASSPPRTEYGDTF. The CDR3 nucleotides read TGTGCCAGCAGCCCCCCGAGGACAGAGTATGGCGACACCTTC. This chain links TRBV7-2 with TRBJ1-2, with D maybe TRBD1 (6 bases). From germline, CDR1 is SGHTA and CDR2 FQGNSA. The CDR3 totals 14 residues.

This clonotype was seen only a few times. The DNA for the CDR3 is TGTGCCAGCAGTGCCGGGACAGGGAGTAGAAATGAGCAGTTCTTC. Translation gives CASSAGTGSRNEQFF. The gene calls are TRBV28 and TRBJ2-1; 9 positions agree with TRBD1. The germline V gene has CDR1 MDHEN and CDR2 SYDVKM. V shed 5 bases and J 7 bases; nucleotides not matched to a gene: 9. The CDR3 consists of 15 residues.

This clonotype has just one count. The chain has TRBV5-1 and TRBJ1-6; TRBD1 aligns across 8 bases. V was clipped by 2 bases and J by 6 bases; unmatched bases: 4. Germline V gene sequence: CDR1 SGHRS, CDR2 YFSETQ. This CDR3 comprises 15 residues. The CDR3 DNA sequence: TGCGCCAGCAGCTTCGACAGGGGAGTTAATTCACCCCTCCACTTT. Translated: CASSFDRGVNSPLHF. Using reference TRBV5-1 and TRBJ1-6 for the parts outside the CDR3, the full variable domain is KAGVTQTPRYLIKTRGQQVTLSCSPISGHRSVSWYQQTPGQGLQFLFEYFSETQRNKGNFPGRFSGRQFSNSRSEMNVSTLELGDSALYLCASSFDRGVNSPLHFGNGTRLTVT.

This clonotype was found once. V is TRBV6-6 and J is TRBJ1-2, with D perhaps matching TRBD1 (5 bases). Trimming removed 4 bases from V and 2 bases from J, with 11 bases in between. CDR1 and CDR2 from the germline V gene are MNHNY and SVGAGI (reference sequence). This CDR3 is built from 14 residues. In nucleotides, the CDR3 is TGTGCCAGCAGTTCCGTCAGGGAAAACTATGGCTACACCTTC. Translating gives CASSSVRENYGYTF.

The gene calls are TRBV5-1 and TRBJ2-5; no firm D call. Germline loops: CDR1 SGHRS, CDR2 YFSETQ. CDR3 length equals 15 residues. Trimming took off 0 bases at V and 2 bases at J, with 11 bases between the two ends. The CDR3 region is CASSLAWAKQETQYF. CDR3 coding DNA: TGCGCCAGCAGCTTGGCCTGGGCTAAACAAGAGACCCAGTACTTC.

Only a few counts were recorded for this clonotype. The chain couples TRBV14 to TRBJ2-5; perhaps TRBD1 as D (5 bases). CDR3 length equals 13 residues. Trimming stripped 1 base from V and 11 bases from J, with 14 bases between. Looked up from germline, CDR1 is SGHDN and CDR2 is FVKESK. CDR3 DNA: TGTGCCAGCAGCCAAGTCGCAGGGCAGGAGCAGTACTTC. Its translation: CASSQVAGQEQYF.

CDR3 bases: TGCAGCATCACCCTTCGACAGGGGACATACTACGAGCAGTACTTC. It translates to CSITLRQGTYYEQYF. V is TRBV29-1 and J is TRBJ2-7, with 8 bases identical to TRBD1. CDR1 and CDR2 from the germline V gene are SQVTM and ANQGSEA. Unmatched junction bases numbered 15, after V lost 8 bases and J lost 3 bases. The CDR3 length is 15 residues.

The chain carries TRBV2 and TRBJ2-1; D remains ambiguous. Trimming removed 4 bases from V and 6 bases from J, with 7 bases in between. CDR3 length: 12 residues. Per the germline V gene, CDR1 is SNHLY and CDR2 is FYNNEI. The CDR3 DNA sequence: TGTGCCAGCAGTGGATGGAGCAATGAGCAGTTCTTC. This encodes CASSGWSNEQFF.

This chain connects TRBV20-1 to TRBJ2-1; D might be TRBD1 (6 bases). V shed 3 bases and J shed 4 bases, with 19 bases lying between them. The germline CDR1 and CDR2 sequences are DFQATT and SNEGSKA (reference sequence). CDR3 length: 16 residues. The CDR3 bases are TGCAGTGCTAGTGTTAGAGGGGGTTTACGATACAATGAGCAGTTCTTC. Its translation is CSASVRGGLRYNEQFF.

In its sample, this clonotype was seen a few times. This chain joins TRBV9 and TRBJ2-1, with D unclear. CDR3 length: 17 residues. CDR1 is SGDLS, CDR2 YYNGEE, per germline. The V and J ends lost 0 bases and 0 bases respectively, with 13 bases between them. In DNA, the CDR3 is TGTGCCAGCAGCGTAGAACCGGACCCAAGCTCCTACAATGAGCAGTTCTTC. This encodes CASSVEPDPSSYNEQFF.

The CDR3 is CASSTAQGAPHGYTF. In DNA form, the CDR3 reads TGCGCCAGCAGCACCGCACAGGGGGCACCACATGGCTACACCTTC. The chain is built from TRBV5-1 and TRBJ1-2; TRBD1 matches 9 bases. CDR1 is SGHRS and CDR2 is YFSETQ in the germline V gene. The length of the CDR3 is 15 residues. Losses at the gene ends were 4 bases for V and 6 bases for J; bases not matched to a gene: 10.

The chain recombines TRBV6-5 with TRBJ2-3; D gene unclear. CDR3 length: 15 residues. Germline V gene lookup returns CDR1 MNHEY and CDR2 SVGAGI. V gave up 2 bases and J gave up 4 bases, with 13 bases separating them. CDR3 protein: CASSYGIEWADTQYF. CDR3 nucleotide sequence: TGTGCCAGCAGTTACGGGATAGAATGGGCAGATACGCAGTATTTT.

Of note for this clonotype: Its ends do not fully match the called genes, so a read error is possible. V gene TRBV6-1 combines with J gene TRBJ2-3, with D possibly called TRBD1 or TRBD2 (5 bases each). The CDR3 contains 16 residues. Germline assignment: CDR1 MNHNS and CDR2 SASEGT. In DNA form, the CDR3 reads TGTGCCAGCAGTGACCCGGGACGCCCAAAGTCAGAGACGCAGTATTTT. Its translation: CASSDPGRPKSETQYF.

The CDR3 loop is CASSTRQGGNVLTF. CDR3 nucleotide sequence: TGTGCCAGCAGCACCCGACAGGGAGGCAACGTCCTGACTTTC. The V call is TRBV3-1, the J call TRBJ2-6, with a tentative D call TRBD1 (7 bases). Germline loops: CDR1 LGHDT, CDR2 YNNKEL (reference sequence). V was trimmed by 5 bases and J by 9 bases, leaving 14 bases between them. This CDR3 region has 14 residues.

This clonotype has just one count. V gene TRBV29-1 combines with J gene TRBJ1-1, with D possibly TRBD1 on 6 matching bases. The CDR3 contains 14 residues. Trimming left V 5 bases short and J 10 bases short, with 23 bases between. Per the germline V gene, CDR1 is SQVTM and CDR2 is ANQGSEA. The CDR3 protein is CSVRREQGHLGAFF. CDR3 sequence (DNA): TGCAGCGTTCGCCGGGAACAGGGTCACCTGGGAGCTTTCTTT. Filled out from reference TRBV29-1 and TRBJ1-1, the complete variable domain reads SAVISQKPSRDICQRGTSLTIQCQVDSQVTMMFWYRQQPGQSLTLIATANQGSEATYESGFVIDKFPISRPNLTFSTLTVSNMSPEDSSIYLCSVRREQGHLGAFFGQGTRLTVV.

J is TRBJ2-1 and V is TRBV28; 7 bases map to TRBD1. The trim removed 10 bases at V and 4 bases at J, leaving 7 bases unmatched. CDR3 size: 13 residues. CDR1 and CDR2 (germline): MDHEN, SYDVKM. For the CDR3, the DNA is TGTGCCACATGGGGACAGCTATACAATGAGCAGTTCTTC. As protein: CATWGQLYNEQFF.

This clonotype occurred a few times. The chain joins TRBV5-1 to TRBJ2-5; 7 bases line up with TRBD2. The CDR3 loop spans 15 amino acids. Trimming at V came to 1 base and at J to 3 bases, leaving 6 bases not matched to a gene. The germline V gene encodes CDR1 SGHRS and CDR2 YFSETQ. CDR3 amino acids: CASSLMASGKETQYF. Here the CDR3 DNA reads TGCGCCAGCAGCTTGATGGCTAGCGGAAAAGAGACCCAGTACTTC.

The sample holds one count of this clonotype. This could be a read error, since a much larger clone is one nucleotide away. V and J are TRBV5-1 and TRBJ2-3; 10 nucleotides match TRBD2. Germline CDR1 is SGHRS and CDR2 is YFSETQ. The V and J ends lost 3 bases and 5 bases, in that order; junction bases with no gene match: 18. This CDR3 is built from 19 residues. The DNA of the CDR3 is TGCGCCAGCAGCTCCGCCGGACTAGCGGTGGGGCCTTCCGTAGATACGCAGTATTTT. This translates into CASSSAGLAVGPSVDTQYF.

The chain has TRBV24-1 and TRBJ2-1, with D possibly matching TRBD2 (7 bases). The CDR3 loop spans 15 amino acids. CDR1 and CDR2 (germline): KGHDR, SFDVKD. V lost 3 bases and J lost 6, with 14 bases in between. CDR3 region: CATSDRGGGSNEQFF. In nucleotides, the CDR3 is TGTGCCACCAGTGATCGTGGGGGGGGCAGCAATGAGCAGTTCTTC.